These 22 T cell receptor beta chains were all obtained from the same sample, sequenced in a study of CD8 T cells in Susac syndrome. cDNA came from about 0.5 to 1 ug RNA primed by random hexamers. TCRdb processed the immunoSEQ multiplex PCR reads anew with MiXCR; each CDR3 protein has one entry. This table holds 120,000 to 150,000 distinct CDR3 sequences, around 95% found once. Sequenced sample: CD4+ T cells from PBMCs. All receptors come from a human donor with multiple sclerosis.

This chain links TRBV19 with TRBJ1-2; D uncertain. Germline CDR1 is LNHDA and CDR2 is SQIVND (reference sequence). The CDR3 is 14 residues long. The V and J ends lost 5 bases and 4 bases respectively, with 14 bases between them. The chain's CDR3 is CASSPSGGLYGYTF. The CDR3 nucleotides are TGTGCCAGTAGTCCATCAGGAGGGCTCTATGGCTACACCTTC.

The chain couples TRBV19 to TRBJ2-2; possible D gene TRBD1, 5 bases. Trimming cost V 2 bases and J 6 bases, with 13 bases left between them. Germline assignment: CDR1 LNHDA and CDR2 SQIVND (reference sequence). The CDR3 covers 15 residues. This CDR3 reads CASSIPRRVAGELFF. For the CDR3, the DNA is TGTGCCAGTAGTATACCCCGCAGGGTGGCCGGGGAGCTGTTTTTT.

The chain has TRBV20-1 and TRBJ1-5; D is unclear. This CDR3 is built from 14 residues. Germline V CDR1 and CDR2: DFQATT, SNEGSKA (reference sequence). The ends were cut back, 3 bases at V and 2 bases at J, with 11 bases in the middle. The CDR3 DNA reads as TGCAGTGCTAGTTCGGGCCGTGGCAATCAGCCCCAGCATTTT. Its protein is CSASSGRGNQPQHF.

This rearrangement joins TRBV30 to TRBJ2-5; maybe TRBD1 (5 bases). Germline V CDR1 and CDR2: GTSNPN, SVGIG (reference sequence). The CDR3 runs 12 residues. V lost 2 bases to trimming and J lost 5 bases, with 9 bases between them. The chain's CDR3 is CAWSWKGETQYF. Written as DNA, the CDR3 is TGTGCCTGGAGTTGGAAGGGGGAGACCCAGTACTTC.

CDR3 sequence reads: CSAPPGGTYLNEQFF. CDR3 sequence (DNA): TGCAGTGCTCCCCCAGGGGGGACCTATCTCAATGAGCAGTTCTTC. V usage is TRBV20-1 and J usage is TRBJ2-1; D possibly corresponds to TRBD1 (7 bases). The length of the CDR3 is 15 residues. The V end lost 5 bases, the J end lost 6 bases, and 20 bases lay between the germline ends. The germline V gene encodes CDR1 DFQATT and CDR2 SNEGSKA (reference sequence).

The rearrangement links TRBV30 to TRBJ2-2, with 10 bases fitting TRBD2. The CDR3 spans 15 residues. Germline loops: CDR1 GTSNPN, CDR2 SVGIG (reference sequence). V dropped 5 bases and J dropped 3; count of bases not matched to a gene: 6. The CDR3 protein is CAWASGGSHTGELFF. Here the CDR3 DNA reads TGTGCCTGGGCTAGCGGGGGTTCCCACACCGGGGAGCTGTTTTTT.

The CDR3 DNA sequence: TGCAGTGCTAGAGGCGGTGGTGGCGGGCGCCGCACAGATACGCAGTATTTT. This sequence encodes CSARGGGGGRRTDTQYF. The chain recombines TRBV20-1 with TRBJ2-3; D is perhaps TRBD2 (5 bases). The CDR3 spans 17 residues. CDR1 and CDR2 from the germline V gene are DFQATT and SNEGSKA (reference sequence). V was shortened by 1 base and J by 1 base, with 18 bases between the two germline ends.

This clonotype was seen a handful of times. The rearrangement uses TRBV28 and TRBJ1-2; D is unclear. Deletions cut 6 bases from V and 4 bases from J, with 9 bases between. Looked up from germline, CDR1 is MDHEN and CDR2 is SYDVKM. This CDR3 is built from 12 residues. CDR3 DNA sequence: TGTGCCAGCAGCCGGACGGGCTATGGCTACACCTTC. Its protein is CASSRTGYGYTF.

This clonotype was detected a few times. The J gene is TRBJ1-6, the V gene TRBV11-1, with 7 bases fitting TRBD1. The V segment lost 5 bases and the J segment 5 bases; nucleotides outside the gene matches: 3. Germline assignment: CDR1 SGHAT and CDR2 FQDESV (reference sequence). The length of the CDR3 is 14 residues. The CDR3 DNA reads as TGTGCCAGCAGCGCGGGACAGAATAATTCACCCCTCCACTTT. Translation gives CASSAGQNNSPLHF.

In DNA form, the CDR3 reads TGCGCCAGCAGCAATCTACCGACGGGACAGAGCAATCAGCCCCAGCATTTT. Amino acid sequence: CASSNLPTGQSNQPQHF. The chain joins TRBV5-1 to TRBJ1-5; 7 positions match TRBD1. The V segment lost 4 bases and the J segment 1 base; nucleotides outside the gene matches: 11. The CDR3 runs to 17 residues. CDR1 is SGHRS, CDR2 YFSETQ, per germline.

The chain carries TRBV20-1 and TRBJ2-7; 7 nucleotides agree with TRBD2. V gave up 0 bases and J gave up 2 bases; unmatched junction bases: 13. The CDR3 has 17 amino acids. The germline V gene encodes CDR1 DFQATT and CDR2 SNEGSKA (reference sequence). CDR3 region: CSARDPRLPSGPYEQYF. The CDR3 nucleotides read TGCAGTGCTAGAGACCCCAGGTTGCCTAGCGGCCCCTACGAGCAGTACTTC.

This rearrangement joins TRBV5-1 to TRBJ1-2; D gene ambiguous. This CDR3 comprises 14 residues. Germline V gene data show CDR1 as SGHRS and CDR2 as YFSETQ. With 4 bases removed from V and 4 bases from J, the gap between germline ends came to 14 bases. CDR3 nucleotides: TGCGCCAGCAGCGACGGACCGGCGGTCTATGGCTACACCTTC. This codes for CASSDGPAVYGYTF.

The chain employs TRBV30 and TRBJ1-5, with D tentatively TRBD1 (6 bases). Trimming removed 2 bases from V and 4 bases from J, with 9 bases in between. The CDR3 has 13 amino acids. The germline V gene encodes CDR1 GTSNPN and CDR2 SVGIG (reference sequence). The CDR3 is CAWSRQGNQPQHF. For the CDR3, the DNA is TGTGCCTGGAGTCGTCAGGGGAATCAGCCCCAGCATTTT. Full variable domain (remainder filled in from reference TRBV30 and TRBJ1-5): SQTIHQWPATLVQPVGSPLSLECTVEGTSNPNLYWYRQAAGRGLQLLFYSVGIGQISSEVPQNLSASRPQDRQFILSSKKLLLSDSGFYLCAWSRQGNQPQHFGDGTRLSIL.

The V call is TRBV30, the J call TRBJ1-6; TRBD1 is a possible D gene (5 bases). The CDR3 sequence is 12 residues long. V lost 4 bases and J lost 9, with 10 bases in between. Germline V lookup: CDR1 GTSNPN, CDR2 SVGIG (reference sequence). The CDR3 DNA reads TGTGCCTGGACAGGGTCGAGTTCACCCCTCCACTTT. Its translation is CAWTGSSSPLHF.

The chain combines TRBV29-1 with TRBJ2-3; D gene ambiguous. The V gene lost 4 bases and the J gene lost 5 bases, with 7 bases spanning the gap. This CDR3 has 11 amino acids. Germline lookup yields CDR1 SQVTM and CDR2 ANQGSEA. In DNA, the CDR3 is TGCAGCGTTGCAGGAATAGATACGCAGTATTTT. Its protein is CSVAGIDTQYF.

In DNA, the CDR3 is TGTGCCACCGCCGGGCAGGGGGCTAAAAACGAGCAGTACTTC. Its protein product is CATAGQGAKNEQYF. This chain connects TRBV27 to TRBJ2-7; 8 bases agree with TRBD1. Germline V gives CDR1 MNHEY, CDR2 SMNVEV (reference sequence). The V and J ends lost 10 bases and 5 bases, in that order; junction bases with no gene match: 13. The CDR3 has 14 amino acids.

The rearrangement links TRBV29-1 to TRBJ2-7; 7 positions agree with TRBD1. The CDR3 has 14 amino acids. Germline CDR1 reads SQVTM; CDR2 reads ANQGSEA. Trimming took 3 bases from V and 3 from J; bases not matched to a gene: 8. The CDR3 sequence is CSVEWDSGIYEQYF. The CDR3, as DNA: TGCAGCGTTGAGTGGGACAGTGGGATCTACGAGCAGTACTTC.

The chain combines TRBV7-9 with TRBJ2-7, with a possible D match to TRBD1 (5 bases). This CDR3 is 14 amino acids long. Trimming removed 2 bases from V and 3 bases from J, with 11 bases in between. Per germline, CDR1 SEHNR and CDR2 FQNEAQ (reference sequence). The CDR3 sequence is CASSLTGQVYEQYF. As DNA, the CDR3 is TGTGCCAGCAGCTTAACAGGTCAGGTCTACGAGCAGTACTTC.

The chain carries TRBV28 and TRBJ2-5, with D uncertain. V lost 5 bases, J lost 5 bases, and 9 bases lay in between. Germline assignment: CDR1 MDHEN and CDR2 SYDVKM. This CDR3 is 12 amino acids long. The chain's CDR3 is CASSPQEETQYF. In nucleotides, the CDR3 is TGTGCCAGCAGTCCCCAGGAGGAGACCCAGTACTTC.

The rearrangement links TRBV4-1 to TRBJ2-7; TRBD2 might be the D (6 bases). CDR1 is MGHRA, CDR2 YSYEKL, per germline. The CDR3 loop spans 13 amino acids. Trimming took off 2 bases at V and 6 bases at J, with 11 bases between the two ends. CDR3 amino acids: CASSQFGGGEQYF. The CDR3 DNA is TGCGCCAGCAGCCAATTCGGGGGAGGCGAGCAGTACTTC.

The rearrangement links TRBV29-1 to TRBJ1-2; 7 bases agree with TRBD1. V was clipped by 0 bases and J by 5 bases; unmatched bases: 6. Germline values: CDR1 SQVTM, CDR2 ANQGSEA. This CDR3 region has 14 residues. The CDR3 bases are TGCAGCGTTGAAGAAACGACAGGGAGGTATGGCTACACCTTC. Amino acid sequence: CSVEETTGRYGYTF. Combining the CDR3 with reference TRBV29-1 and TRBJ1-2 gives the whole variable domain SAVISQKPSRDICQRGTSLTIQCQVDSQVTMMFWYRQQPGQSLTLIATANQGSEATYESGFVIDKFPISRPNLTFSTLTVSNMSPEDSSIYLCSVEETTGRYGYTFGSGTRLTVV.

Here the CDR3 reads CASSLSGASNEQFF. The CDR3 region has the DNA TGTGCCAGCAGCTTGTCGGGAGCCTCTAATGAGCAGTTCTTC. The rearrangement uses TRBV7-2 and TRBJ2-1, with D tentatively TRBD2 (6 bases). Per germline, CDR1 SGHTA and CDR2 FQGNSA. This CDR3 comprises 14 residues. The germline V and J ends were trimmed by 3 bases and 7 bases, with 13 bases remaining between them.